The clone carrying this T cell receptor beta chain appeared a single time. The CDR3 runs to 17 residues. Germline V gives CDR1 SGHVS, CDR2 FQNEAQ. Trimming cost V 0 bases and J 0 bases, with 12 bases left between them. These data come from a study of chemoradiotherapy in HPV16-positive cancers. TCRdb's copy holds only in-frame clones and misses some; the assay was immunoSEQ multiplex PCR. The table includes more than 20,000 clones, over 75% detected once. This sample comprised blood, obtained from a patient who underwent chemoradiotherapy. The TCR comes from a human donor with HPV-associated anogenital cancer. The chain employs TRBV7-8 and TRBJ2-1; D is unresolved. CDR3 loop: CASSLASRPSSYNEQFF. CDR3 nucleotides: TGTGCCAGCAGCTTAGCCTCGCGACCGAGCTCCTACAATGAGCAGTTCTTC.